The present TCR beta chain was sequenced within a study of blood T cell repertoires in COVID-19. For the study at large: From the United States, Italy and Spain came samples of acute and convalescent COVID-19. Sources were T cells, B-cell-depleted T cells, or PBMCs; the material itself was cDNA or gDNA.

V lost 7 bases and J lost 5; bases outside the gene matches: 4. CDR1 and CDR2 (germline): MNHEY, SVGAGI. CDR3 length equals 13 residues. Original analysis: Estimation of nucleated cell counts was performed using reference gene primer amplification. Repertoires were generated with immunoSEQ multiplex PCR, while TCRdb's copy carries only in-frame clones and drops some. Clone size and V and J calls were adopted from that table, with D and trimming inferred from the DNA. The profile shows about 150,000 clones, more than 75% of them singletons. The sample comprised peripheral blood. The chain is built from TRBV6-5 and TRBJ1-5; TRBD1 aligns across 8 bases. The receptor was derived from a man over 45 who had recovered from COVID-19. The CDR3 loop reads CASNGQGYQPQHF. In DNA form, the CDR3 reads TGTGCCAGCAACGGACAGGGTTATCAGCCCCAGCATTTT.